The clone carrying this TCR beta chain was counted once. The germline V and J ends were trimmed by 1 base and 2 bases, with 8 bases remaining between them. The CDR3 loop spans 13 amino acids. In germline, CDR1 is DFQATT, CDR2 SNEGSKA (reference sequence). TCRdb called the RT-PCR reads again in MiXCR, with one record for every CDR3 protein. The sample has hundreds of thousands of distinct CDR3 sequences, roughly 10% seen once. The source of the sample is a study of response to subunit inactivated influenza vaccine. This same sample was also taken into another study, of T cells expressing NK-cell markers. That report notes: A 5'RACE template switching approach incorporating UMIs was used to make TCR beta cDNA. Serological testing identified seven of the eight sequenced donors as HCMV-seropositive and one as seronegative.

The chain links TRBV20-1 to TRBJ1-2; D not certain. The clonotype was recovered from a man aged 50 or older who received an inactivated influenza vaccine. Sequenced here: PBMCs from blood, sampled on the day of vaccination. The CDR3 sequence: CSARVGINYGYTF. As DNA, the CDR3 is TGCAGTGCTAGAGTAGGGATCAACTATGGCTACACCTTC.